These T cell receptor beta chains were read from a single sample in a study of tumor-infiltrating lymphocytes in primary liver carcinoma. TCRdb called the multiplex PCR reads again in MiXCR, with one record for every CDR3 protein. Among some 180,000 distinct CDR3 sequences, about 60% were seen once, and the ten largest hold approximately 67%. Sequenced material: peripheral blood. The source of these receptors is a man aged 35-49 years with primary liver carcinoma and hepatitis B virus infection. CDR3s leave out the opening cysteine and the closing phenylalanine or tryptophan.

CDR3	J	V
TSGRAHSYEQY	TRBJ2-7	TRBV12-3/TRBV12-4
ASSSRFKQY	TRBJ2-7	TRBV14
ASSTGQGGQDTQY	TRBJ2-5	TRBV11-2
ASSLWSEGRNEQF	TRBJ2-1	TRBV5-1
ASSRPAGHPDTRY	TRBJ2-3	TRBV11-1
ASSQSQGSGNTIY	TRBJ1-3	TRBV4-1
ASSLDGRNYGYT	TRBJ1-2	TRBV7-8
ASGLTGKETQY	TRBJ2-5	TRBV7-8
ASRALGLAGGYDQF	TRBJ2-1	TRBV6-2/TRBV6-3
ASRVRTGNEHF	TRBJ2-1	TRBV6-6
ASSYSLATNEKLF	TRBJ1-4	TRBV6-6
AWSTPTSGSFGETQY	TRBJ2-5	TRBV30
ASSERRTGAYNEQF	TRBJ2-1	TRBV6-1
SVAVQEETRY	TRBJ2-5	TRBV29-1